A single TCR beta chain is shown here with its context. This clonotype was recorded many times. No cognate antigen has been identified for it. No per-base quality is available; no much larger clone lies one base away. The sample's time point label is to be understood as: pre-sensitization, week 0. The treatment or condition label of this sample denotes: therapeutic diphenylcyclopropenone sensitization with weekly scalp DPC. At each patch-test visit, blood was drawn before the patch test was applied. To be eligible, patients had to be aged 18 to 70, diagnosed with alopecia and judged suitable for DPC therapy, while pregnant patients were excluded. Unfractionated whole blood was collected in Tempus Blood RNA tubes, and total RNA was extracted from that blood. Library prep was done by RACE. Sequencing used a NextSeq 500. During library preparation, unique molecular identifiers were attached to individual cDNA molecules so that TCRs could be counted in a quantitative, reproducible way. From each blood RNA sample, both TCR alpha and TCR beta chains were sequenced. Processing in the source paper ran as follows. Samples had a median of 95,638 TCRs, with a range from roughly 23,224 to 700,000. V, J and CDR3 annotation of the TCR reads was performed with the Decombinator software suite. To make PS versus PT1 abundance plots, every sample was subsampled to the same number of TCRs (28,000). Expanded TCRs were defined as absent before sensitization and observed at least eight times at the 2-week time point. TCRdb reran the public reads through fastp at Q25 and MiXCR, keeping productive beta chains. CDR3 protein sequences are deduplicated, and each keeps its most common genes and DNA. These V and J calls originate from TCRdb's pipeline instead of the authors' own analysis. The sample has 45,000 to 60,000 distinct CDR3 sequences on record, over 8% of them singletons. The ten largest account for more than 13% of the sample.

CDR1 and CDR2, per the germline V gene (reference sequence), are SEHNR and FQNEAQ. Cut back by 5 bases and 3 bases, the V and J ends lie 32 bases apart. The CDR3, cysteine through phenylalanine, is 20 amino acids long. Only the CDR3 portion is preserved as DNA: 60 bases, with reading frame beginning at the first base. The sample is drawn from a study of human T cells and chemical hapten exposure (dated by TCRdb to about 2021). Turning to the overall study: For sensitization, 2% DPC in acetone was applied to a 2 cm by 2 cm area of upper inner arm skin. Weekly therapeutic DPC doses were additionally applied to the scalp of patients throughout the approximately 25-week study period. Patch testing was done on the upper back using Finn chambers containing 0.01% DPC, and results were scored after 6 days according to International Contact Dermatitis Research Group standards. The mostly female patient cohort included alopecia areata with under or over 50% scalp involvement, alopecia totalis and alopecia universalis. Libraries were combined into a pool for sequencing, and differences in TCR yield between samples came mainly from small differences in library volumes within the pool. The study tracked peripheral blood TCR repertoire changes in vivo during primary and secondary sensitization to the hapten diphenylcyclopropenone (DPC) in alopecia patients. Blood samples were taken from patients before sensitization (week 0) and then at 2, 6 and about 24 weeks after DPC sensitization. For TCR sequencing, blood came from 25 to 35 alopecia patients at anywhere from one to four time points (pre-sensitization, 2, 6 and 24 weeks).

Overall results and qualifications from the work: All patients had alopecia, a presumed autoimmune disease, so their immune response might differ from that of healthy individuals. Significantly more large CDR3 similarity clusters were formed by expanded TCRs than by pre-sensitization or healthy control sets, consistent with antigen-driven responses. DPC sensitization did not change the number of TCRs with a frequency above 1 in 1000, and there was no evidence of changes in global repertoire structure. A positive correlation was found between the number of PT1 expanded TCRs and patch test score, with significance reached at thresholds 8, 16 and 32 but not 4. After repeated subsampling, changes were observed in the strength of the expansion versus patch-test correlation and in the threshold at which the correlation became significant.

The sample in question was whole blood, obtained in connection with sensitization to the hapten diphenylcyclopropenone (DPC). This receptor chain uses TRBV7-9 and TRBJ2-7; 6 matching bases give a weak D call of TRBD2. The TCR was taken from a woman in her forties with alopecia areata. Some clones in this sample may be carry-over from other donors' samples. The DNA sequence is given as TGTGCCAGCAGCATACAATGGGGGGACGGGATCGGGACTTCCCGCTACGAGCAGTACTTC. This is translated as CASSIQWGDGIGTSRYEQYF.